This is a list of T cell receptor beta chains from one sample in a study of cytotoxic CD8 clonotypes in ibrutinib-treated CLL. Produced via immunoSEQ multiplex PCR; TCRdb's table is partial and in-frame only. The sample records roughly 58,000 clones, nearly 55% being singletons. The sample in question was PBMCs, obtained at disease progression, from a patient treated with ibrutinib. The receptors here all came from a human donor with chronic lymphocytic leukemia. CDR3s include the opening cysteine and the closing phenylalanine or tryptophan. The D gene is left open where the match is weak. Clone size, where shown, is once, few, many, or a class for clones that have expanded.

J gene,V gene,D gene,clone size,CDR3 DNA,CDR3 protein
TRBJ1-5,TRBV5-4,NA,few,TGTGCCAGCAGCTTGGCGGGCCAGCCCCAGCATTTT,CASSLAGQPQHF
TRBJ2-5,TRBV5-1,NA,few,TGCGCCAGCAGGTACCAAGAGACCCAGTACTTC,CASRYQETQYF
TRBJ1-2,TRBV28,NA,NA,TGTGCCAGCAGTCTGATGTCGGGGGGCGCATATGGCTACACCTTC,CASSLMSGGAYGYTF
TRBJ1-6,TRBV19,NA,few,TGTGCCAGTACTCGAGACGGGGGCAGTGCCTCACCCCTCCACTTT,CASTRDGGSASPLHF
TRBJ2-7,TRBV5-8,NA,NA,TGTGCCAGCAGCTTGCGAGGGGCCCACGAGCAGTACTTC,CASSLRGAHEQYF
TRBJ1-5,TRBV11-3,TRBD1,NA,TGTGCCAGCAGCCTACCGTGGACAGGGGGCAATCAGCCCCAGCATTTT,CASSLPWTGGNQPQHF
TRBJ2-5,TRBV27,TRBD1,NA,TGTGCCAGCAGAATACAGGGGTTTGAAGAGACCCAGTACTTC,CASRIQGFEETQYF
TRBJ1-3,TRBV6-5,NA,NA,TGTGCCAGCAGTTACGAACATCCTCACTCAGGAAACACCATATATTTT,CASSYEHPHSGNTIYF
TRBJ1-2,TRBV18,TRBD1,few,TGTGCCAGCTCACCTTCACAGGGGGCGCGGACCTTC,CASSPSQGARTF
TRBJ2-5,TRBV9,TRBD2,NA,TGTGCCAGCAGCTCCGGGACTAGCGGGGGAGGAGCAGAGACCCAGTACTTC,CASSSGTSGGGAETQYF
TRBJ1-5,TRBV6-6,NA,NA,TGTGCCAGCAGTTACCAGGGTCAGCCCCAGCATTTT,CASSYQGQPQHF
TRBJ2-7,TRBV7-9,NA,NA,TGTGCCAGCAGCTTAACAGCGTACGAGCAGTACTTC,CASSLTAYEQYF
TRBJ1-2,TRBV6-1,TRBD1,NA,TGTGCCAGCAGTGGTCCAGGGACAGCCTTTTATGGCTACACCTTC,CASSGPGTAFYGYTF
TRBJ2-7,TRBV6-5,TRBD1,NA,TGTGCCAGCAGCCCATCGACAGGGGTCGAGCAGTACTTC,CASSPSTGVEQYF
TRBJ2-3,TRBV11-1,TRBD2,NA,TGTGCCAGCAGCCTCGGGGGGGCAGATACGCAGTATTTT,CASSLGGADTQYF
TRBJ2-2,TRBV7-9,TRBD1,once,TGTGCCAGCAGCCAGAGGGGCCAGGGGGCCACCGGGGAGCTGTTTTTT,CASSQRGQGATGELFF
TRBJ2-1,TRBV7-9,NA,NA,TGTGCCAGCATGACACCCCAGGGAAGAGATGAGCAGTTCTTC,CASMTPQGRDEQFF
TRBJ1-2,TRBV11-2,TRBD1,few,TGTGCCAGCAGCGCGGGACAGGGGGGTGGCTACACCTTC,CASSAGQGGGYTF
TRBJ2-5,TRBV7-3,NA,NA,TGTGCCAGCAGCTTATTACCTAGCACTTGGGAGACCCAGTACTTC,CASSLLPSTWETQYF